This TCR beta chain derives from a study of blood T cell repertoires in COVID-19. Study details: The United States, Italy and Spain were the sources of the acute and convalescent COVID-19 samples. The analysed material was cDNA or gDNA that came from T cells, B-cell-depleted T cells, or PBMCs.

TCRdb's copy holds only in-frame clones and misses some; the assay was immunoSEQ multiplex PCR. The table has around 40,000 clones, about four fifths seen once. Germline CDR1 reads SGHTA; CDR2 reads FQGNSA. The CDR3 covers 13 residues. Trimming cost V 5 bases and J 15 bases; bases outside gene matches: 7. V gene TRBV7-2 combines with J gene TRBJ2-1, with 13 bases lining up with TRBD2. The sample was peripheral blood. This TCR was recovered from a woman aged 80 or over with active or convalescent COVID-19. CDR3 bases: TGTGCCAGCAGCGCTGGACTAGCGGGAGAATGGTTCTTC. Amino acids: CASSAGLAGEWFF. The complete variable domain, with remaining parts taken from reference TRBV7-2 and TRBJ2-1, reads GAGVSQSPSNKVTEKGKDVELRCDPISGHTALYWYRQSLGQGLEFLIYFQGNSAPDKSGLPSDRFSAERTGGSVSTLTIQRTQQEDSAVYLCASSAGLAGEWFFGPGTRLTVL.